The 24 T cell receptor beta chains below were found in one sample sequenced in a study of cytomegalovirus exposure and HLA in healthy donors. Primers: 60 Vbeta forward and 13 Jbeta reverse. Data came from immunoSEQ multiplex PCR; TCRdb stores just in-frame clones and leaves some out. The data show under 200,000 clones, 81% seen once. The specimen was PBMCs. The receptors were sampled from a man aged 50-60 years in good health and CMV-seropositive.

This clone was picked up one time. This rearrangement joins TRBV7-2 to TRBJ2-7, with D possibly being TRBD2 (6 bases). CDR1 is SGHTA and CDR2 is FQGNSA in the germline V gene. The V gene lost 8 bases and the J gene lost 1 base, with 12 bases spanning the gap. This CDR3 region has 13 residues. The CDR3 loop reads CASDAGHSYEQYF. The CDR3 region has the DNA TGTGCCAGCGACGCGGGGCATTCCTACGAGCAGTACTTC.

The count of this clone is one. The genes are TRBV5-4 and TRBJ2-5, with 10 positions matching TRBD2. This CDR3 region has 17 residues. The V and J ends lost 4 bases and 5 bases, in that order; junction bases with no gene match: 14. Germline-derived CDR1 and CDR2 are SGHNT and YYREEE (reference sequence). The CDR3 here is CASSRNAPGLALETQYF. CDR3 sequence (DNA): TGTGCCAGCAGCCGAAACGCTCCGGGACTAGCGTTGGAGACCCAGTACTTC.

This rearrangement joins TRBV30 to TRBJ2-3, with D perhaps TRBD2 (6 bases). This CDR3 has 14 residues. V lost 2 bases to trimming and J lost 3 bases, with 12 bases between them. Germline assignment: CDR1 GTSNPN and CDR2 SVGIG (reference sequence). The CDR3 is CAWSIGGVTDTQYF. CDR3 bases: TGTGCCTGGAGTATCGGGGGTGTGACAGATACGCAGTATTTT.

The V gene is TRBV25-1, the J gene TRBJ1-2, with TRBD1 matching 8 bases. CDR1 and CDR2 (germline): MGHDK, SYGVNS. The CDR3 length is 18 residues. After removal of 1 base from V and 2 bases from J, the junction contained 12 bases not matched to a gene. Here the CDR3 reads CASSELSLQGATNYGYTF. The CDR3 DNA reads TGTGCCAGCAGTGAATTGTCTTTGCAGGGGGCGACGAACTATGGCTACACCTTC.

This clone appeared once. The chain links TRBV28 to TRBJ2-7; TRBD2 is a possible D gene (6 bases). The CDR3 totals 15 residues. V was pared by 2 bases and J by 8 bases, with 19 bases between. CDR1 and CDR2 from the germline V gene are MDHEN and SYDVKM. The CDR3 nucleotides read TGTGCCAGCAGTTTAACAGGACTAACTTCTACGAAGCAGTACTTC. Residues: CASSLTGLTSTKQYF.

DNA for the CDR3: TGTGCCACCAGCAGAGATGCCCTGGGCCTCTACAATGAGCAGTTCTTC. Residues: CATSRDALGLYNEQFF. The chain carries TRBV15 and TRBJ2-1; D unclear. This CDR3 has 16 amino acids. CDR1 and CDR2 (germline): LNHNV, YYDKDF (reference sequence). V lost 0 bases and J 3 bases, leaving 12 bases between the germline ends.

Here the CDR3 reads CAWRDREGYRYEQYF. In DNA, the CDR3 is TGTGCCTGGCGGGACAGGGAGGGATATAGGTACGAGCAGTACTTC. The V call is TRBV30, the J call TRBJ2-7, with 9 nucleotides matching TRBD1. The germline V gene has CDR1 GTSNPN and CDR2 SVGIG (reference sequence). V dropped 5 bases and J dropped 4; count of bases not matched to a gene: 12. The CDR3 covers 15 residues. Looking up the rest from reference TRBV30 and TRBJ2-7 gives the full variable domain: SQTIHQWPATLVQPVGSPLSLECTVEGTSNPNLYWYRQAAGRGLQLLFYSVGIGQISSEVPQNLSASRPQDRQFILSSKKLLLSDSGFYLCAWRDREGYRYEQYFGPGTRLTVT.

A remark on this clone: Germline is not matched at one junction end, which may reflect a read error. This rearrangement joins TRBV7-7 to TRBJ2-1; 7 bases agree with TRBD2. Germline V gene lookup returns CDR1 SSHAT and CDR2 FNYEAQ (reference sequence). The CDR3 extends over 14 amino acids. DNA of the CDR3: TGTGCTAGCAGCAAATCAAGGACTAGCAATGAGCAGTTCTTC. Protein product: CASSKSRTSNEQFF.

In this sample, this clone turned up a few times. The CDR3 DNA reads TGCAGCGTTATGACAGGTTCCTACGAGCAGTACTTC. Translated: CSVMTGSYEQYF. The chain has TRBV29-1 and TRBJ2-7, with D perhaps TRBD1 (6 bases). This CDR3 comprises 12 residues. Trimming took off 5 bases at V and 1 base at J, with 9 bases between the two ends. Germline V gene lookup returns CDR1 SQVTM and CDR2 ANQGSEA.

This clone came up once. The chain links TRBV7-9 to TRBJ1-4, with 7 nucleotides matching TRBD1. CDR3 length: 13 amino acids. Trimming took 2 bases from V and 7 from J; bases not matched to a gene: 1. Germline values: CDR1 SEHNR, CDR2 FQNEAQ (reference sequence). CDR3 bases: TGTGCCAGCAGCTTAAACAGGGGTGAAAAACTGTTTTTT. It encodes CASSLNRGEKLFF.

This clone was picked up a small number of times. The rearrangement uses TRBV2 and TRBJ2-2; D is ambiguous. V shed 2 bases and J shed 2 bases, with 9 bases lying between them. The germline V gene has CDR1 SNHLY and CDR2 FYNNEI. The CDR3 covers 15 residues. DNA of the CDR3: TGTGCCAGCAGTGAATTTGAACTCAACACCGGGGAGCTGTTTTTT. Protein product: CASSEFELNTGELFF.

The chain uses TRBV27 and TRBJ1-2; TRBD1 agrees at 7 bases. Trimming at V came to 3 bases and at J to 6 bases, leaving 10 bases not matched to a gene. Germline CDR1 and CDR2: MNHEY and SMNVEV (reference sequence). The CDR3 extends over 15 amino acids. CDR3 sequence reads: CASSLRRGFLNGYTF. CDR3 nucleotide sequence: TGTGCCAGCAGTTTGCGCAGGGGGTTCTTGAATGGCTACACCTTC.

This chain joins TRBV4-1 and TRBJ2-7, with unresolved D. Trimming left V 5 bases short and J 5 bases short, with 13 bases between. CDR3 length: 13 amino acids. Germline V lookup: CDR1 MGHRA, CDR2 YSYEKL. The CDR3, as DNA: TGCGCCAGCAGCGTCTCGTCCCGGGACGAGCAGTACTTC. As protein: CASSVSSRDEQYF.

This clone was observed a single time. The V gene is TRBV30, the J gene TRBJ2-5, with 9 bases that match TRBD2. This CDR3 comprises 12 residues. Trimming at V came to 4 bases and at J to 12 bases, leaving 9 bases not matched to a gene. Germline V gene data show CDR1 as GTSNPN and CDR2 as SVGIG (reference sequence). DNA of the CDR3: TGTGCCTGGACGCCCCGTAGCGGGAGCAAGTACTTC. Translated, it gives CAWTPRSGSKYF.

The gene calls are TRBV7-8 and TRBJ2-7; 9 bases fit TRBD1. The germline CDR1 and CDR2 sequences are SGHVS and FQNEAQ. Trimming cost V 1 base and J 5 bases; bases outside gene matches: 6. There are 15 residues in the CDR3. The DNA of the CDR3 is TGTGCCAGCAGCTTAGAGGGACAGGGTCGTCACGAGCAGTACTTC. Translating gives CASSLEGQGRHEQYF.

The rearrangement links TRBV6-5 to TRBJ2-7; the match to TRBD2 covers 8 bases. Per the germline V gene, CDR1 is MNHEY and CDR2 is SVGAGI. V shed 6 bases and J 4 bases; nucleotides not matched to a gene: 11. This CDR3 comprises 15 residues. The CDR3 DNA sequence: TGTGCCAGCAGAGCCGGGGGGGGGCGTCCGTACGAGCAGTACTTC. Its translation: CASRAGGGRPYEQYF.

The chain uses TRBV27 and TRBJ2-3, with no clear D. CDR3 length: 13 residues. Per the germline V gene, CDR1 is MNHEY and CDR2 is SMNVEV (reference sequence). V was clipped by 1 base and J by 2 bases, with 4 bases between them. CDR3 residues: CASSLFYTDTQYF. The CDR3 coding sequence is TGTGCCAGCAGTTTATTCTACACAGATACGCAGTATTTT.

The chain has TRBV14 and TRBJ1-2; D gene unclear. CDR1 is SGHDN, CDR2 FVKESK, per germline. V was shortened by 1 base and J by 7 bases, with 13 bases between the two germline ends. The CDR3 length is 14 residues. This chain's CDR3 is CASSQGAGWAGYTF. The CDR3 DNA follows: TGTGCCAGCAGCCAAGGCGCAGGCTGGGCTGGCTACACCTTC.

The CDR3 spells CASSLQWLYGYTF. The CDR3 DNA sequence: TGTGCCAGCAGTCTGCAGTGGCTCTATGGCTACACCTTC. This chain uses TRBV28 with TRBJ1-2; no clear D gene. There are 13 residues in the CDR3. CDR1 is MDHEN, CDR2 SYDVKM, per germline. V lost 5 bases and J lost 4, with 11 bases in between.

V gene TRBV6-7 combines with J gene TRBJ2-5; D unclear. TRBV6-7 is treated as an ORF (open reading frame) with a function not yet certain. This CDR3 is 13 amino acids long. V lost 7 bases to trimming and J lost 2 bases, with 11 bases between them. The CDR3 DNA follows: TGTGCCAGCACTCCTGGGCCACAAGAGACCCAGTACTTC. This translates into CASTPGPQETQYF.

A remark on this clone: A junction boundary mismatches the germline segment, possibly from a read error. The chain couples TRBV18 to TRBJ1-6; tentatively, D is TRBD1 (5 bases). The CDR3 has 14 residues. Germline values: CDR1 KGHSH, CDR2 LQKENI. The CDR3 nucleotides read TGTGCCAGCTCACCACAAGGGGCTGGGTCACCCCCCCACTTT. Amino acids: CASSPQGAGSPPHF.

The rearrangement uses TRBV5-4 and TRBJ1-1, with 9 bases matching TRBD1. With 2 bases clipped from V and 4 bases from J, the junction kept 18 bases outside the gene matches. Germline V CDR1 and CDR2: SGHNT, YYREEE (reference sequence). The CDR3 is made up of 19 amino acids. CDR3 residues: CASSFLGTGGLLVSTEAFF. Here the CDR3 DNA reads TGTGCCAGCAGCTTCTTAGGCACAGGGGGCCTTCTAGTTAGCACTGAAGCTTTCTTT.

This sequence joins TRBV19 and TRBJ1-2; D gene ambiguous. The CDR3 length is 14 residues. The germline CDR1 and CDR2 sequences are LNHDA and SQIVND (reference sequence). Trimming took 0 bases from V and 6 from J, leaving 11 bases between them. The CDR3 region is CASSIETNNDGYTF. The DNA for the CDR3 is TGTGCCAGTAGTATAGAAACAAACAACGATGGCTACACCTTC.

This clone was recorded a few times. The chain employs TRBV29-1 and TRBJ2-2, with a possible D match to TRBD2 (5 bases). Germline lookup yields CDR1 SQVTM and CDR2 ANQGSEA. There are 14 residues in the CDR3. Trimming cost V 3 bases and J 4 bases, with 12 bases left between them. The CDR3 loop is CSVDTGSTTGELFF. CDR3 sequence (DNA): TGCAGCGTTGACACGGGGTCGACCACCGGGGAGCTGTTTTTT.